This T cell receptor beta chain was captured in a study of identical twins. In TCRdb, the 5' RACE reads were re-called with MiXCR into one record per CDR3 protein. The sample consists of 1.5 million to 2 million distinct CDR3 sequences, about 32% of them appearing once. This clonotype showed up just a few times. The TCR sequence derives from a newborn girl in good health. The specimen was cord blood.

The CDR3 region is CASSLGVLASSYNEQFF. As DNA, the CDR3 is TGTGCCAGCAGCTTGGGGGTACTAGCAAGCTCCTACAATGAGCAGTTCTTC. The V call is TRBV5-4, the J call TRBJ2-1; D might be TRBD2 (6 bases). The CDR3 covers 17 residues. Germline-derived CDR1 and CDR2 are SGHNT and YYREEE (reference sequence). Trimming shortened V by 0 bases and J by 0 bases, and 13 bases separated the two germline ends.